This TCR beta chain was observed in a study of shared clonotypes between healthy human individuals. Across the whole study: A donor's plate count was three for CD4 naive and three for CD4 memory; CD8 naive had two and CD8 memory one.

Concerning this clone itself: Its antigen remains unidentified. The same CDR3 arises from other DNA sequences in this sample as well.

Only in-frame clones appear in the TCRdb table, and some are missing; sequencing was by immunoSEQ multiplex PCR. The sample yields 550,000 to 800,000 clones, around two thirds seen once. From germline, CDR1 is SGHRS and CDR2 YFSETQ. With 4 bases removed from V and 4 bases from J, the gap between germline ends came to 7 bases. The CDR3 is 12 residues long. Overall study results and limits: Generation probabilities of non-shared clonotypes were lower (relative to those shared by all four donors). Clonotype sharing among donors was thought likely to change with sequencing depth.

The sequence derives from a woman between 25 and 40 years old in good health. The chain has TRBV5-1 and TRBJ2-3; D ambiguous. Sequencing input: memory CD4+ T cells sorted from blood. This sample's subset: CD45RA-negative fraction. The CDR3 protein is CASSLIADTQYF. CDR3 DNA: TGCGCCAGCAGCCTAATTGCAGATACGCAGTATTTT.